These 14 T cell receptor beta chains were sequenced from one sample in a study of CD8 T cells in Susac syndrome. Random-hexamer reverse transcription was applied to roughly 0.5 to 1 ug RNA. Each CDR3 protein is one row after TCRdb ran MiXCR on the immunoSEQ multiplex PCR reads. Of 90,000 to 150,000 distinct CDR3 sequences detected, about 95% appear once; the ten largest clones hold approximately 0.1%. The sample consisted of CD4+ T cells from PBMCs. Every receptor here comes from a human donor in good health.

The chain carries TRBV25-1 and TRBJ2-2, with 10 positions matching TRBD1. With 3 bases clipped from V and 6 bases from J, the junction kept 13 bases outside the gene matches. The CDR3 sequence is 18 residues long. Germline CDR1 and CDR2: MGHDK and SYGVNS. CDR3 region: CASSEHDGQGVLSGELFF. CDR3 sequence (DNA): TGTGCCAGCAGTGAGCATGATGGACAGGGGGTATTGTCCGGGGAGCTGTTTTTT.

V is TRBV5-8 and J is TRBJ1-6; D call uncertain. The CDR3 runs to 13 residues. Deletions cut 0 bases from V and 4 bases from J, with 2 bases between. In germline, CDR1 is SGHTS, CDR2 YDEGEE. The CDR3 nucleotides are TGTGCCAGCAGCTTGGTGTATAATTCACCCCTCCACTTT. Encoded protein: CASSLVYNSPLHF.

The V and J genes are TRBV20-1 and TRBJ2-1; 7 positions agree with TRBD2. After removal of 5 bases from V and 9 bases from J, the junction contained 4 bases not matched to a gene. Germline V CDR1 and CDR2: DFQATT, SNEGSKA (reference sequence). The CDR3 extends over 11 amino acids. DNA for the CDR3: TGCAGTGCTGGACTAGGGTCTGAGCAGTTCTTC. It translates to CSAGLGSEQFF.

This rearrangement joins TRBV20-1 to TRBJ2-5; tentatively, D is TRBD2 (5 bases). The germline gives CDR1 DFQATT, CDR2 SNEGSKA (reference sequence). The ends were cut back, 4 bases at V and 0 bases at J, with 6 bases in the middle. This CDR3 region has 12 residues. The CDR3 region is CSAIAYQETQYF. CDR3 in DNA: TGCAGTGCTATAGCGTACCAAGAGACCCAGTACTTC.

J is TRBJ2-5 and V is TRBV14; D call uncertain. Trimming pared 5 bases from V and 5 bases from J, leaving 21 bases between. Germline V gene sequence: CDR1 SGHDN, CDR2 FVKESK. The length of the CDR3 is 16 residues. The CDR3, as DNA: TGTGCCAGCAGCGCGTTGGGTTTAGGACCGTGGGAGACCCAGTACTTC. Translated, it gives CASSALGLGPWETQYF.

The chain recombines TRBV11-2 with TRBJ2-2; 10 bases fit TRBD2. The ends lost 6 bases at V and 7 bases at J; junction bases unmatched: 8. The CDR3 length is 15 residues. Germline V gene sequence: CDR1 SGHAT, CDR2 FQNNGV. CDR3 in amino acids: CASSRTSGLHGELFF. As DNA, the CDR3 is TGTGCCAGCAGTAGGACTAGCGGCCTCCACGGGGAGCTGTTTTTT.

The V call is TRBV2, the J call TRBJ1-6; the D is unclear. Germline-derived CDR1 and CDR2 are SNHLY and FYNNEI. This CDR3 is built from 14 residues. V was shortened by 5 bases and J by 4 bases, with 9 bases between the two germline ends. CDR3 amino acids: CASSYDTYNSPLHF. The CDR3 DNA reads as TGTGCCAGCAGTTACGACACGTATAATTCACCCCTCCACTTT.

The chain has TRBV4-3 and TRBJ2-2, with D perhaps assigned TRBD1 or TRBD2 (5 bases each). The ends were cut back, 3 bases at V and 0 bases at J, with 5 bases in the middle. Germline CDR1 is LGHNA and CDR2 is YSLEER. The CDR3 loop spans 14 amino acids. The chain's CDR3 is CASSQGANTGELFF. The CDR3 region has the DNA TGCGCCAGCAGCCAGGGGGCGAACACCGGGGAGCTGTTTTTT.

This chain links TRBV29-1 with TRBJ2-2, with TRBD2 matching 14 bases. V trimming: 6 bases; J trimming: 5 bases; junction bases outside the gene matches: 5. In germline, CDR1 is SQVTM, CDR2 ANQGSEA. This CDR3 spans 15 amino acids. The CDR3 nucleotides read TGCAGCGTGGAGGGACTAGCGGGAGCTACCGGGGAGCTGTTTTTT. It specifies CSVEGLAGATGELFF.

The chain employs TRBV12-3 or TRBV12-4 and TRBJ2-7; D call uncertain. V lost 2 bases to trimming and J lost 2 bases, with 10 bases between them. This CDR3 has 14 residues. CDR3: CASSLPGVTYEQYF. The CDR3, as DNA: TGTGCCAGCAGTTTACCCGGAGTCACCTACGAGCAGTACTTC.

The chain is built from TRBV7-9 and TRBJ1-2; D unresolved. Trimming pared 1 base from V and 8 bases from J, leaving 8 bases between. Germline CDR1 is SEHNR and CDR2 is FQNEAQ (reference sequence). The CDR3 spans 12 residues. The DNA of the CDR3 is TGTGCCAGCAGCTTAGGCGGGATGGGCTACACCTTC. Its translation is CASSLGGMGYTF.

This chain uses TRBV6-1 with TRBJ2-4, with no clear D. Trimming cost V 6 bases and J 7 bases, with 13 bases left between them. The CDR3 runs 13 residues. Looked up from germline, CDR1 is MNHNS and CDR2 is SASEGT. Here the CDR3 DNA reads TGTGCCAGCAGACCCGGGCCAACGAACATTCAGTACTTC. Its protein is CASRPGPTNIQYF.

The chain links TRBV7-8 to TRBJ1-4; no clear D. The germline V gene has CDR1 SGHVS and CDR2 FQNEAQ. The CDR3 consists of 16 residues. Trimming removed 5 bases at V and 0 bases at J, with 13 bases between. The CDR3 spells CASSPGRWATNEKLFF. The DNA of the CDR3 is TGTGCCAGCAGCCCTGGGCGTTGGGCAACTAATGAAAAACTGTTTTTT.

The chain links TRBV28 to TRBJ1-1; D gene unclear. V lost 2 bases and J lost 8, with 6 bases in between. This CDR3 comprises 11 residues. Looked up from germline, CDR1 is MDHEN and CDR2 is SYDVKM. Here the CDR3 DNA reads TGTGCCAGCAGTTTAAGGAGGGAAGCTTTCTTT. Amino acid sequence: CASSLRREAFF.